These 21 T cell receptor beta chains originate from one sample sequenced in a study of blood T cells in healthy people across ages. A sample-barcoded 5' primer and a J-beta primer mix were used in a second PCR of roughly 7 to 12 cycles. TCRdb re-called the 5' RACE reads through MiXCR, storing one row per CDR3 protein. The table has under 750,000 distinct CDR3 sequences, around 48% seen once; the top ten hold 20% to 25%. Sequencing was performed on blood. These receptor sequences come from a man of 80 years or more in good health.

This clonotype showed up many times. The CDR3 loop reads CASSYGQIGEQFF. The CDR3 DNA reads as TGTGCCAGCAGTTACGGGCAAATTGGTGAGCAGTTCTTC. J is TRBJ2-1 and V is TRBV6-5, with unresolved D. The CDR3 extends over 13 amino acids. Trimming shortened V by 2 bases and J by 9 bases, and 11 bases separated the two germline ends. The germline V gene has CDR1 MNHEY and CDR2 SVGAGI.

This chain uses TRBV5-1 with TRBJ2-5; tentative D call: TRBD2 (5 bases). This CDR3 is built from 16 residues. Germline V gene sequence: CDR1 SGHRS, CDR2 YFSETQ. Trimming removed 0 bases at V and 11 bases at J, with 23 bases between. CDR3 sequence reads: CASSLGIGKEDYQQYF. Here the CDR3 DNA reads TGCGCCAGCAGCTTGGGGATCGGGAAGGAGGATTACCAGCAGTACTTC.

The genes are TRBV25-1 and TRBJ1-2; possible D gene TRBD1, 6 bases. Germline CDR1 reads MGHDK; CDR2 reads SYGVNS. This CDR3 is 15 amino acids long. Trimming cost V 4 bases and J 7 bases, with 19 bases left between them. CDR3 region: CASSGLSRGAFGYTF. The CDR3 coding sequence is TGTGCCAGCAGTGGACTGTCACGGGGGGCGTTTGGCTACACCTTC.

This sequence joins TRBV7-2 and TRBJ1-2, with no clear D. Germline V lookup: CDR1 SGHTA, CDR2 FQGNSA. The CDR3 totals 14 residues. V lost 5 bases to trimming and J lost 3 bases, with 13 bases between them. The CDR3 bases are TGTGCCAGCAGCCCCGAGGCGTCCTACTATGGCTACACCTTC. Translating gives CASSPEASYYGYTF. Combining the CDR3 with reference TRBV7-2 and TRBJ1-2 gives the whole variable domain GAGVSQSPSNKVTEKGKDVELRCDPISGHTALYWYRQSLGQGLEFLIYFQGNSAPDKSGLPSDRFSAERTGGSVSTLTIQRTQQEDSAVYLCASSPEASYYGYTFGSGTRLTVV.

The chain uses TRBV14 and TRBJ2-1; 8 nucleotides align to TRBD2. The CDR3 loop spans 16 amino acids. Trimming took 2 bases from V and 5 from J; bases not matched to a gene: 8. Germline-derived CDR1 and CDR2 are SGHDN and FVKESK. The CDR3 DNA reads as TGTGCCAGCAGCCAACGCTTCGGGAGGGCCGACAATGAGCAGTTCTTC. This gives the protein CASSQRFGRADNEQFF.

This sequence joins TRBV30 and TRBJ1-1; tentatively, D is TRBD1 (6 bases). The CDR3 extends over 14 amino acids. Germline loops: CDR1 GTSNPN, CDR2 SVGIG (reference sequence). V was shortened by 4 bases and J by 8 bases, with 20 bases between the two germline ends. The CDR3 DNA sequence: TGTGCCTGGAACCGGCAGGGGTACACTTCCGAAGCTTTCTTT. Its protein product is CAWNRQGYTSEAFF.

The V and J genes are TRBV29-1 and TRBJ2-5; D could derive from TRBD1 or TRBD2 (6 bases each). Germline-derived CDR1 and CDR2 are SQVTM and ANQGSEA. The CDR3 length is 13 residues. Trimming took off 4 bases at V and 4 bases at J, with 13 bases between the two ends. The DNA of the CDR3 is TGCAGCGTTGCAAGGGGGGCACGAGAGACCCAGTACTTC. Its translation is CSVARGARETQYF. The full variable domain, its missing parts supplied by reference TRBV29-1 and TRBJ2-5, is SAVISQKPSRDICQRGTSLTIQCQVDSQVTMMFWYRQQPGQSLTLIATANQGSEATYESGFVIDKFPISRPNLTFSTLTVSNMSPEDSSIYLCSVARGARETQYFGPGTRLLVL.

This chain uses TRBV10-3 with TRBJ2-5; D ambiguous. Germline CDR1 and CDR2: ENHRY and SYGVKD. Deletions cut 2 bases from V and 1 base from J, with 8 bases between. This CDR3 is built from 14 residues. CDR3 region: CAISEGQSQETQYF. Written as DNA, the CDR3 is TGTGCCATCAGTGAGGGGCAAAGCCAAGAGACCCAGTACTTC.

This clonotype appeared once. The chain recombines TRBV27 with TRBJ2-7, with D possibly TRBD1 on 6 matching bases. Per the germline V gene, CDR1 is MNHEY and CDR2 is SMNVEV (reference sequence). V was trimmed by 6 bases and J by 6 bases, leaving 15 bases between them. The CDR3 has 13 amino acids. The CDR3 nucleotides are TGTGCCAGCAGCCGGGACACAACCTGCGAGCAGTACTTC. Its protein product is CASSRDTTCEQYF.

The gene calls are TRBV19 and TRBJ2-7; D call uncertain. The germline CDR1 and CDR2 sequences are LNHDA and SQIVND (reference sequence). This CDR3 comprises 14 residues. Deletions cut 4 bases from V and 0 bases from J, with 10 bases between. The CDR3: CASSRGLSSYEQYF. The CDR3 coding sequence is TGTGCCAGTAGTAGAGGCCTGAGCTCCTACGAGCAGTACTTC.

This clonotype was recorded at least ten times. This rearrangement joins TRBV6-6 to TRBJ2-3, with D maybe TRBD1 (6 bases). The V and J ends lost 0 bases and 2 bases respectively, with 15 bases between them. Germline CDR1 is MNHNY and CDR2 is SVGAGI (reference sequence). There are 17 residues in the CDR3. CDR3 loop: CASSYSLGAATTDTQYF. The CDR3 DNA reads TGTGCCAGCAGTTACTCCTTGGGGGCCGCAACCACAGATACGCAGTATTTT.

CDR3 sequence: CASSQDPNEQFF. The CDR3 DNA follows: TGTGCCAGCAGCCAAGATCCCAATGAGCAGTTCTTC. The rearrangement joins TRBV3-1 to TRBJ2-1, with no clear D. Germline V gene sequence: CDR1 LGHDT, CDR2 YNNKEL (reference sequence). Deletions cut 0 bases from V and 6 bases from J, with 3 bases between. This CDR3 contains 12 residues.

The chain couples TRBV20-1 to TRBJ2-3; TRBD2 agrees at 9 bases. CDR3 size: 16 residues. Per germline, CDR1 DFQATT and CDR2 SNEGSKA (reference sequence). Trimming at V came to 3 bases and at J to 2 bases, leaving 9 bases not matched to a gene. In DNA, the CDR3 is TGCAGTGCTAGGGGGGGGCTAGCGGGAATCACAGATACGCAGTATTTT. Translating gives CSARGGLAGITDTQYF.

On this clonotype: Relative to the germline gene, one junction end is altered; a read error may explain this. The V and J genes are TRBV12-3 or TRBV12-4 and TRBJ2-1; unclear D gene. The CDR3 is 14 residues long. CDR3 loop: CANSSGFNHNEQFF. The CDR3 DNA follows: TGTGCCAACAGTTCTGGGTTCAACCACAATGAGCAGTTCTTC.

The chain is built from TRBV12-3 or TRBV12-4 and TRBJ2-1, with D unresolved. The V gene lost 6 bases and the J gene lost 8 bases, with 8 bases spanning the gap. CDR3 length: 11 residues. The CDR3 DNA sequence: TGTGCCAGCAGCCGACAAGATGAGCAGTTCTTC. Protein sequence: CASSRQDEQFF.

The chain employs TRBV29-1 and TRBJ1-1, with TRBD1 as a possible D gene (6 bases). Germline values: CDR1 SQVTM, CDR2 ANQGSEA. CDR3 length: 13 amino acids. V was cut by 2 bases and J by 3 bases, with 10 bases left in between. The CDR3 spells CSVEMGAYTEAFF. The CDR3 coding sequence is TGCAGCGTTGAAATGGGGGCTTACACTGAAGCTTTCTTT.

The V and J genes are TRBV20-1 and TRBJ2-2; D call uncertain. The CDR3 extends over 13 amino acids. Germline V gives CDR1 DFQATT, CDR2 SNEGSKA (reference sequence). The V and J ends lost 4 bases and 2 bases respectively, with 8 bases between them. The CDR3, as DNA: TGCAGTGCTACTCCGGGCAACACCGGGGAGCTGTTTTTT. Its translation is CSATPGNTGELFF.

The rearrangement joins TRBV10-3 to TRBJ2-7, with 8 bases identical to TRBD1. The V and J ends lost 4 bases and 2 bases, in that order; junction bases with no gene match: 7. Germline V gene sequence: CDR1 ENHRY, CDR2 SYGVKD. The CDR3 is 15 residues long. CDR3 bases: TGTGCCATCAGTGTGGGGGACAGGAGCACCTACGAGCAGTACTTC. It codes for CAISVGDRSTYEQYF.

This clonotype turned up a few times. J is TRBJ2-1 and V is TRBV21-1. TRBV21-1 is a recognized pseudogene. This CDR3 spans 15 amino acids. The CDR3 region is CASSISGGAYNEQFF. The CDR3 DNA follows: TGTGCCAGCAGCATAAGCGGGGGTGCCTACAATGAGCAGTTCTTC.

V gene TRBV6-2 or TRBV6-3 combines with J gene TRBJ1-3; tentatively, D is TRBD1 (5 bases). Germline assignment: CDR1 MNHEY and CDR2 SVGEGT. Trimming removed 8 bases at V and 2 bases at J, with 13 bases between. This CDR3 region has 14 residues. The CDR3 spells CASGLPDTGNTIYF. CDR3 coding DNA: TGTGCCAGCGGCCTCCCGGACACTGGAAACACCATATATTTT.

This sequence joins TRBV20-1 and TRBJ2-3, with D perhaps matching TRBD1 or TRBD2 (5 bases each). V dropped 4 bases and J dropped 0 bases, with 17 bases sitting between them. Germline-derived CDR1 and CDR2 are DFQATT and SNEGSKA (reference sequence). The length of the CDR3 is 16 residues. DNA of the CDR3: TGCAGTGCTATTGTTTGGGGACGGCAAAGCACAGATACGCAGTATTTT. This translates into CSAIVWGRQSTDTQYF.